This T cell receptor (beta chain) was captured by sequencing in a study of blood T cell repertoires in COVID-19. For the study at large: Italy, Spain and the United States were the sources of the convalescent and acute COVID-19 samples.

The germline V gene encodes CDR1 SGHRS and CDR2 YFSETQ. With V trimmed by 4 bases and J by 5 bases, 12 bases remained unmatched. The CDR3 contains 16 residues. Method: immunoSEQ multiplex PCR; TCRdb's copy keeps in-frame clones and lacks some. This sample carries 300,000 to 400,000 clones, 85% of them seen once, and the ten largest clones take under 2%. The specimen sequenced was PBMCs or T cells enriched from blood (not recorded which). The chain employs TRBV5-1 and TRBJ2-5; 9 bases are a match to TRBD2. The clonotype originates from a woman in her 30s who had been exposed to COVID-19. The CDR3 DNA reads TGCGCCAGCAGCCCCCTTAGCGGGAGAAGAGGGGAGACCCAGTACTTC. Translation gives CASSPLSGRRGETQYF.